Presented here are 16 T cell receptor beta chains from one specimen sequenced in a study of shared clonotypes between healthy human individuals. Assay used: immunoSEQ multiplex PCR; TCRdb lists only in-frame clones, some missing. Of some 2,500,000 clones listed, 80% to 95% are singletons. The sample taken for sequencing was naive CD4+ T cells from PBMCs. Described subset: CD45RA+ positively selected. These receptors were taken from a man between 18 and 29 years old in good health. Some clones in this sample may be carry-over from other donors' samples.

The chain combines TRBV5-1 with TRBJ2-1; 10 bases agree with TRBD2. V lost 2 bases, J lost 1 base, and 3 bases stayed unmatched. The CDR3 sequence is 16 residues long. Germline lookup yields CDR1 SGHRS and CDR2 YFSETQ. As DNA, the CDR3 is TGCGCCAGCAGCTTTGGACTAGCGGATTCCTACAATGAGCAGTTCTTC. This translates into CASSFGLADSYNEQFF. Together with reference TRBV5-1 and TRBJ2-1, the CDR3 gives the full variable domain: KAGVTQTPRYLIKTRGQQVTLSCSPISGHRSVSWYQQTPGQGLQFLFEYFSETQRNKGNFPGRFSGRQFSNSRSEMNVSTLELGDSALYLCASSFGLADSYNEQFFGPGTRLTVL.

This chain links TRBV4-1 with TRBJ2-3; the match to TRBD1 covers 7 bases. V shed 7 bases, J shed 4 bases, and the junction held 8 bases outside the gene matches. This CDR3 is built from 14 residues. Germline CDR1 reads MGHRA; CDR2 reads YSYEKL. The DNA of the CDR3 is TGCGCCAGCACCATGACAGGGTACGCAGATACGCAGTATTTT. Translating it yields CASTMTGYADTQYF.

This rearrangement joins TRBV28 to TRBJ2-7, with 7 nucleotides matching TRBD1. The germline gives CDR1 MDHEN, CDR2 SYDVKM. The CDR3 consists of 15 residues. The trim removed 6 bases at V and 1 base at J, leaving 9 bases unmatched. CDR3 protein: CASRTGATLSYEQYF. The CDR3 DNA is TGTGCCAGCAGAACAGGGGCCACCCTATCCTACGAGCAGTACTTC.

The chain recombines TRBV7-9 with TRBJ2-7; no clear D gene. Germline assignment: CDR1 SEHNR and CDR2 FQNEAQ (reference sequence). The CDR3 extends over 14 amino acids. Trimming shortened V by 1 base and J by 2 bases, and 9 bases separated the two germline ends. The chain's CDR3 is CASSLEVPTYEQYF. The CDR3 nucleotides read TGTGCCAGCAGCTTAGAGGTACCTACCTACGAGCAGTACTTC.

This chain connects TRBV28 to TRBJ1-1; 7 bases agree with TRBD1. This CDR3 region has 15 residues. Germline V gives CDR1 MDHEN, CDR2 SYDVKM. J lost 4 bases, V lost 2 bases, and 7 bases had no gene match. CDR3 region: CASSLRQGPTTEAFF. The CDR3 DNA reads as TGTGCCAGCAGTTTACGACAGGGCCCAACCACTGAAGCTTTCTTT.

This chain links TRBV29-1 with TRBJ2-3, with 10 nucleotides matching TRBD2. The CDR3 loop spans 15 amino acids. After removal of 1 base from V and 6 bases from J, the junction contained 7 bases not matched to a gene. The germline V gene encodes CDR1 SQVTM and CDR2 ANQGSEA. The CDR3 sequence is CSVEAPSGRKDTQYF. The CDR3, as DNA: TGCAGCGTTGAAGCCCCTAGCGGGAGAAAGGATACGCAGTATTTT.

This clone occurred once. The genes are TRBV28 and TRBJ1-1; D ambiguous. Germline V gene sequence: CDR1 MDHEN, CDR2 SYDVKM. The CDR3 extends over 14 amino acids. The ends were cut back, 5 bases at V and 0 bases at J, with 10 bases in the middle. The CDR3 reads CASSPPPVNTEAFF. As DNA, the CDR3 is TGTGCCAGCAGTCCCCCCCCCGTGAACACTGAAGCTTTCTTT. Filled out from reference TRBV28 and TRBJ1-1, the complete variable domain reads DVKVTQSSRYLVKRTGEKVFLECVQDMDHENMFWYRQDPGLGLRLIYFSYDVKMKEKGDIPEGYSVSREKKERFSLILESASTNQTSMYLCASSPPPVNTEAFFGQGTRLTVV.

The CDR3: CASSDSGFGGELFF. In nucleotides, the CDR3 is TGTGCCAGCAGTGACAGCGGTTTTGGGGGGGAGCTGTTTTTT. This chain joins TRBV6-1 and TRBJ2-2, with TRBD2 as a possible D gene (5 bases). The CDR3 is 14 residues long. The V end lost 3 bases, the J end lost 8 bases, and 13 bases lay between the germline ends. Germline values: CDR1 MNHNS, CDR2 SASEGT.

J is TRBJ2-3 and V is TRBV19, with D unclear. The V gene lost 0 bases and the J gene lost 10 bases, with 17 bases spanning the gap. The CDR3 runs to 15 residues. From germline, CDR1 is LNHDA and CDR2 SQIVND (reference sequence). Here the CDR3 reads CASSIDYPTYWAQYF. Written as DNA, the CDR3 is TGTGCCAGTAGTATAGATTATCCGACCTACTGGGCGCAGTATTTT.

Remarks on this clone: The sample carries other DNA sequences with the same CDR3. The V gene is TRBV11-3, the J gene TRBJ2-3; D uncertain. Germline CDR1 reads SGHNT; CDR2 reads YENEEA. V was shortened by 0 bases and J by 4 bases, with 2 bases between the two germline ends. This CDR3 comprises 12 residues. The CDR3 loop is CASSLDPDTQYF. In DNA, the CDR3 is TGTGCCAGCAGCTTAGACCCAGATACGCAGTATTTT.

V usage is TRBV4-2 and J usage is TRBJ2-7; D not certain. The CDR3 is made up of 12 amino acids. V shed 5 bases and J shed 4 bases, with 9 bases lying between them. CDR1 is LGHNA and CDR2 is YNFKEQ in the germline V gene. CDR3 sequence reads: CASSSVAYEQYF. CDR3 nucleotide sequence: TGTGCCAGCAGCTCAGTCGCGTACGAGCAGTACTTC.

The chain joins TRBV5-3 to TRBJ2-1; 10 bases agree with TRBD2. TRBV5-3 is flagged as an ORF with uncertain function. J gave up 5 bases and V 0 bases, and 2 bases lay outside the gene matches. The CDR3 is 15 residues long. CDR3 in amino acids: CARSLAAGGDNEQFF. The CDR3, as DNA: TGTGCCAGAAGCTTGGCAGCGGGAGGGGACAATGAGCAGTTCTTC.

The chain uses TRBV4-3 and TRBJ2-5; no reliable D call. Per the germline V gene, CDR1 is LGHNA and CDR2 is YSLEER. There are 11 residues in the CDR3. V was clipped by 0 bases and J by 7 bases, with 3 bases between them. CDR3: CASSQEGTQYF. For the CDR3, the DNA is TGCGCCAGCAGCCAAGAAGGGACCCAGTACTTC.

The chain recombines TRBV7-2 with TRBJ1-2; a possible D gene is TRBD1 (5 bases). CDR1 and CDR2 from the germline V gene are SGHTA and FQGNSA. The CDR3 is 13 residues long. The V end lost 3 bases, the J end lost 6 bases, and 11 bases lay between the germline ends. The CDR3 region is CASSLRIRDGYTF. CDR3 in DNA: TGTGCCAGCAGCTTGAGAATCAGGGATGGCTACACCTTC. Combining the CDR3 with reference TRBV7-2 and TRBJ1-2 gives the whole variable domain GAGVSQSPSNKVTEKGKDVELRCDPISGHTALYWYRQSLGQGLEFLIYFQGNSAPDKSGLPSDRFSAERTGGSVSTLTIQRTQQEDSAVYLCASSLRIRDGYTFGSGTRLTVV.

V is TRBV6-1 and J is TRBJ1-5, with D unclear. Germline V CDR1 and CDR2: MNHNS, SASEGT. V shed 6 bases and J shed 10 bases, with 13 bases lying between them. This CDR3 contains 12 residues. Here the CDR3 reads CASRGGIHPQHF. The CDR3 DNA is TGTGCCAGCAGGGGAGGGATCCACCCCCAGCATTTT.

The CDR3 loop reads CASSLGGPITDTQYF. CDR3 bases: TGTGCCAGCAGCTTAGGCGGGCCGATCACAGATACGCAGTATTTT. The V call is TRBV7-3, the J call TRBJ2-3; possibly TRBD2 for D (5 bases). The germline V gene encodes CDR1 SGHTA and CDR2 FQGTGA. Between the trimmed V and J ends, which lost 2 bases and 2 bases, there was a span of 11 bases. This CDR3 has 15 amino acids.